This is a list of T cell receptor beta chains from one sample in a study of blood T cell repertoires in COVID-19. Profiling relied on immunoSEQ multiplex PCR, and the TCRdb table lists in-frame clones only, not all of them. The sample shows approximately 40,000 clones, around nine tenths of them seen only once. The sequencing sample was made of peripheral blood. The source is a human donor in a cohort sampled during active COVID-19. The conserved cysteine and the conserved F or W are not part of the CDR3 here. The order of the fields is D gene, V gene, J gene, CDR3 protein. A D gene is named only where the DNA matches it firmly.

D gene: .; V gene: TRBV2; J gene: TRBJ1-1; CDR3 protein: ASSEGGGAF
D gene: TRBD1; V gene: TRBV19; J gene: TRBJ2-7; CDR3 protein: ASSPTGNNEQY
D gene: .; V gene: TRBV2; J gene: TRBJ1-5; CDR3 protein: ASTRGTLNNQPQH
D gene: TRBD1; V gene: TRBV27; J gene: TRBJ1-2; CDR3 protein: ASSSTGGYGYT
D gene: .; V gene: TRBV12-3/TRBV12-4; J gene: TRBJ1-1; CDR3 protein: ASSYGGGEAF
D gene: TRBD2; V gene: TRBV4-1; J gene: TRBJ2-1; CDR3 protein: ASSQGLAGGPGNEQF
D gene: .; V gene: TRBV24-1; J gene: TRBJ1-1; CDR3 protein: ATVIGSMNTEAF
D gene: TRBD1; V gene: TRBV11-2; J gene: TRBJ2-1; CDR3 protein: ASSTGTGGVEQF
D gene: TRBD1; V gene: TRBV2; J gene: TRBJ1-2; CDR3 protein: ATRQGDGYT
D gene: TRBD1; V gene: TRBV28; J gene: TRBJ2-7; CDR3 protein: ASSTYRGNEQY
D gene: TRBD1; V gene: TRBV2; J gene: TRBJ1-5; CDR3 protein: ASRGQGTQPQH
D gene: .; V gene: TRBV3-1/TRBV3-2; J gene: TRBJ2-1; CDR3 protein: ASSPQGYNEQF
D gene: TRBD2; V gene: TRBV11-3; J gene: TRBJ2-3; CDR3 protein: ASSSGTSGETQY
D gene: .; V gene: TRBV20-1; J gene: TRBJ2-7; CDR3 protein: SASQYEQY
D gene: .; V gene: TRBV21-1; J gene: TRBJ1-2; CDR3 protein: ASSITVFYGYT
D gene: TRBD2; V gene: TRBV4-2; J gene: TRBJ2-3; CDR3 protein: ASSQDWAGGTDTQY
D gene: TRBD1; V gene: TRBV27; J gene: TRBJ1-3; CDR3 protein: ASSALTGTGNTIY
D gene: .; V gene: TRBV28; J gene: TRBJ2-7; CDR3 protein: ASTPLRGKQYEQY
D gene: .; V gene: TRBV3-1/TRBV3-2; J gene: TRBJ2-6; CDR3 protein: ASSQVTGIGANVLT
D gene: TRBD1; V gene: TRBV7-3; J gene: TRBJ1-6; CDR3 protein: ASRLSGQGDSPLH
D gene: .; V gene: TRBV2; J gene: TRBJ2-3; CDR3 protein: ASRGGGSTDTQY
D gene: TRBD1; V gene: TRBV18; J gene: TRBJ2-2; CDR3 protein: ASSPFPGQKNTGELF
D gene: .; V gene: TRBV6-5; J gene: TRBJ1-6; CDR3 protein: ASTLSSYNSPLH